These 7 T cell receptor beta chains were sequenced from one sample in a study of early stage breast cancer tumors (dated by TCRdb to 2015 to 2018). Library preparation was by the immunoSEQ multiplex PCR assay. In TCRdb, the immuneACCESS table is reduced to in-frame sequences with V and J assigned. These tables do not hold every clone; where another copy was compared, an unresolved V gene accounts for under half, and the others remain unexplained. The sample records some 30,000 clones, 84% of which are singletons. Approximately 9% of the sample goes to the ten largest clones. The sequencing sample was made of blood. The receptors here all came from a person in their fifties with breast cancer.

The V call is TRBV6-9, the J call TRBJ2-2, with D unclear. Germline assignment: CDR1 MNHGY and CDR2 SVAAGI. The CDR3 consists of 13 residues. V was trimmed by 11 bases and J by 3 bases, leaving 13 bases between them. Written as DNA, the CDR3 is TGTGCCGGTATTTCTAGGGACACCGGGGAGCTGTTTTTT. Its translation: CAGISRDTGELFF.

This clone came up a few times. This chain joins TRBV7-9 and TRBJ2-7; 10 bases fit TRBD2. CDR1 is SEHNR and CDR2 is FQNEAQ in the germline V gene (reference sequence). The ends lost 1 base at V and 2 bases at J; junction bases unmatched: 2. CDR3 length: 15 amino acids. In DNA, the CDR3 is TGTGCCAGCAGCTTAGGGACTAGCGGAACCTACGAGCAGTACTTC. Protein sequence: CASSLGTSGTYEQYF.

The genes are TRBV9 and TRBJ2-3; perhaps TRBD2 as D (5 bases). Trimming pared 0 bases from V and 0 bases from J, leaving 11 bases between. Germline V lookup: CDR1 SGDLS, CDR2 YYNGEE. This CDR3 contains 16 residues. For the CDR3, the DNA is TGTGCCAGCAGCGTAGCCAGCGGCTCTAGCACAGATACGCAGTATTTT. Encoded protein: CASSVASGSSTDTQYF.

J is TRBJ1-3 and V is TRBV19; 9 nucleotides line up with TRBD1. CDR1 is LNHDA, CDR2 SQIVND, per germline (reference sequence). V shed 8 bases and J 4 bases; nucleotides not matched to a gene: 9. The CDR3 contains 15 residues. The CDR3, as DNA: TGTGCCAGTCGGAAACAGGGGGCGCCGGGAAACACCATATATTTT. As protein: CASRKQGAPGNTIYF.

This CDR3 reads CASSPRTDYNEKLFF. The DNA for the CDR3 is TGTGCCAGCAGCCCGCGGACAGACTATAATGAAAAACTGTTTTTT. The chain joins TRBV9 to TRBJ1-4; possible D gene TRBD1, 6 bases. The CDR3 is 15 residues long. V lost 4 bases, J lost 4 bases, and 14 bases lay in between. From germline, CDR1 is SGDLS and CDR2 YYNGEE.

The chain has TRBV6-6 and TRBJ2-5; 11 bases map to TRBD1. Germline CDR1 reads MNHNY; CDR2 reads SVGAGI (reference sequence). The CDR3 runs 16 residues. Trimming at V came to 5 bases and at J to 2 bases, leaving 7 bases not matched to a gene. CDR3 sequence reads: CASSSGTGGIQETQYF. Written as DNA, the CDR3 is TGTGCCAGCAGTAGCGGGACAGGGGGGATTCAAGAGACCCAGTACTTC.

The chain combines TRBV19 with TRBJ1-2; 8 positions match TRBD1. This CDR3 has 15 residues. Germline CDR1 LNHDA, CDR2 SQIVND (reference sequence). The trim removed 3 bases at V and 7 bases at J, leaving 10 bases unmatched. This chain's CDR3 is CASSIVGQGAGGYTF. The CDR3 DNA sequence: TGTGCCAGTAGTATCGTCGGGCAGGGGGCTGGTGGCTACACCTTC.